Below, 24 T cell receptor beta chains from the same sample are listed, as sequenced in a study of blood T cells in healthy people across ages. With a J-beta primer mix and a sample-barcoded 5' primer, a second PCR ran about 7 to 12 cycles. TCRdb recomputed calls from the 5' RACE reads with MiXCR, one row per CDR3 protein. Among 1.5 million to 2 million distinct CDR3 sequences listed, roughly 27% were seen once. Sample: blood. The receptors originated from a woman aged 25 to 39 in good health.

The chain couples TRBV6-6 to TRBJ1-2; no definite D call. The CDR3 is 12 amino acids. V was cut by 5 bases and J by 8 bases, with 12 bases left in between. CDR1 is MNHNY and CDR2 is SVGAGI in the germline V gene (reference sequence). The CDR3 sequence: CASSAGSEGYTF. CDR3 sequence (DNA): TGTGCCAGCAGTGCGGGGAGTGAAGGCTACACCTTC.

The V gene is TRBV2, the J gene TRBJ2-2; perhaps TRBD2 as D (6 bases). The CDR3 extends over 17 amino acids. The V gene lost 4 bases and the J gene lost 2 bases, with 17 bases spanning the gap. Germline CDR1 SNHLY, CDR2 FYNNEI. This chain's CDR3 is CASSAYWASANTGELFF. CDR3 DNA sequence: TGTGCCAGCAGTGCCTACTGGGCTAGCGCTAACACCGGGGAGCTGTTTTTT.

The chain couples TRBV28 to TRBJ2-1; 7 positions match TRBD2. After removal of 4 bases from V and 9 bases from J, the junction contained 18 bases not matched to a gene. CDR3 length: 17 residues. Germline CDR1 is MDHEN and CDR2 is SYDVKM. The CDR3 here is CASSSPSRRDYSLEQFF. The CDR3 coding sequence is TGTGCCAGCAGTTCCCCCTCGCGTAGGGACTATTCACTTGAGCAGTTCTTC.

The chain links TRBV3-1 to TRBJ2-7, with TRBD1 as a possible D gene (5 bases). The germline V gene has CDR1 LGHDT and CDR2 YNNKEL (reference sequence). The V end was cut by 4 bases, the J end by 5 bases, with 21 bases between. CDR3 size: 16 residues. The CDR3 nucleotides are TGTGCCAGCAGCCGCCATACAGGAAAAAGGGTCCACGAGCAGTACTTC. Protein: CASSRHTGKRVHEQYF.

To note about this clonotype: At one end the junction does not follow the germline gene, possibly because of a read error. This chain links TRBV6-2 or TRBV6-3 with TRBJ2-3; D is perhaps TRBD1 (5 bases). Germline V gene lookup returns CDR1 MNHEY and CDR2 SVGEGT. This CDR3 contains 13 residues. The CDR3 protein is CASSRGHTDTQDF. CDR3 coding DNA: TGTGCCAGCAGTCGAGGACACACAGATACGCAGGATTTT.

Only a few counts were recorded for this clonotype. DNA for the CDR3: TGTGCCAGCAGTTTATGGCAGATGAACACTGAAGCTTTCTTT. Residues: CASSLWQMNTEAFF. This chain links TRBV12-3 or TRBV12-4 with TRBJ1-1; no reliable D call. The ends were cut back, 2 bases at V and 0 bases at J, with 7 bases in the middle. The CDR3 runs 14 residues.

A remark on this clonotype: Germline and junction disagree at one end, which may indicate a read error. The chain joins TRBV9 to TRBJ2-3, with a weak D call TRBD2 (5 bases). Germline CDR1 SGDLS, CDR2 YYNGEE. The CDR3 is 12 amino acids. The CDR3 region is CASSPAEDTQCF. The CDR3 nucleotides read TGTGCCAGCAGCCCAGCGGAAGATACGCAGTGTTTT.

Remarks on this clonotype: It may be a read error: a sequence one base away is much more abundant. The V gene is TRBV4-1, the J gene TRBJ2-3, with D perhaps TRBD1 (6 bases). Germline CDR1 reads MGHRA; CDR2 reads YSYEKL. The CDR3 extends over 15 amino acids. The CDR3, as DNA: TGCGCCAGCAGCCAAGGTCAGGGGAGCACAGATATGCAGTATTTT. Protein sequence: CASSQGQGSTDMQYF.

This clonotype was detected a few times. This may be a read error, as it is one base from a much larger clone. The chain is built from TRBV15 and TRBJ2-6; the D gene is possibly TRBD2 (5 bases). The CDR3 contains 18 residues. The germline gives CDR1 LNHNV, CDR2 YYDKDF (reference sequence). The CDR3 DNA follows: TGTGCCACCAGCAGAGAACGAGCCCTAGCCTCTGGGGTCAACGTCCTGACTTTC. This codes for CATSRERALASGVNVLTF.

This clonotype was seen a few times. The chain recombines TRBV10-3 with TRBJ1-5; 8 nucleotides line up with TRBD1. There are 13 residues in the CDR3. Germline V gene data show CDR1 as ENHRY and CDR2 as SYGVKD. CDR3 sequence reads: CARTTGDDQPQHF. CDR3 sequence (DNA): TGTGCTAGGACGACAGGGGACGATCAGCCCCAGCATTTT.

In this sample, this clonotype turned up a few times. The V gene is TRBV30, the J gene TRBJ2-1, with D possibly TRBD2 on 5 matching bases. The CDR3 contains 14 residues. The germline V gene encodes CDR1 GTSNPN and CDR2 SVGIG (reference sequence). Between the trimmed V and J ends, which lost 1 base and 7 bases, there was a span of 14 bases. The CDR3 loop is CAWSGSRLLNEQFF. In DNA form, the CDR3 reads TGTGCCTGGAGTGGGTCCAGACTACTGAATGAGCAGTTCTTC.

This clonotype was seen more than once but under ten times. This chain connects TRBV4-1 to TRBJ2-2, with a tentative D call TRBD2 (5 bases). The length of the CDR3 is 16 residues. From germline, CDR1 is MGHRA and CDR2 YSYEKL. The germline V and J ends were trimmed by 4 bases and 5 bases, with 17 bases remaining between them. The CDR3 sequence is CASSRGGVGRTGELFF. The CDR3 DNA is TGCGCCAGCAGCCGCGGAGGCGTGGGGAGAACCGGGGAGCTGTTTTTT.

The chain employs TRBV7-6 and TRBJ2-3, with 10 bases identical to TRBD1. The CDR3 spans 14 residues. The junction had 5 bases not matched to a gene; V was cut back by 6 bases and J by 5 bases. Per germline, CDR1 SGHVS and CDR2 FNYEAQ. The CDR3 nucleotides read TGTGCCAGCAGGGACAGGGGGATTGGAGATACGCAGTATTTT. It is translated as CASRDRGIGDTQYF.

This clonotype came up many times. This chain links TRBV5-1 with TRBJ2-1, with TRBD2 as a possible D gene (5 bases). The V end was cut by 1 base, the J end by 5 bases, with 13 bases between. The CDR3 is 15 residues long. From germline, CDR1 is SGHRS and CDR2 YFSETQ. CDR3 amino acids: CASSLFVGRNNEQFF. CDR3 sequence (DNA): TGCGCCAGCAGCTTGTTTGTAGGGAGAAACAATGAGCAGTTCTTC.

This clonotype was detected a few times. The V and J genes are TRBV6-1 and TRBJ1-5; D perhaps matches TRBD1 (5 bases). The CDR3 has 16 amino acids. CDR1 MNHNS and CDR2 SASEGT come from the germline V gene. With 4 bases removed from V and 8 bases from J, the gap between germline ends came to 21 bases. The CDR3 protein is CASSASRVEREEPQHF. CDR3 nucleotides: TGTGCCAGCAGTGCCAGCAGGGTGGAGCGGGAAGAGCCCCAGCATTTT.

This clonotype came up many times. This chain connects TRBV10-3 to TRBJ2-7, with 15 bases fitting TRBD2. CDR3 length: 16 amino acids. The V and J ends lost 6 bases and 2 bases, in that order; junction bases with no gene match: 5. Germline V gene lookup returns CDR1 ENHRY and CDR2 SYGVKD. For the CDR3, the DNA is TGTGCCATCAGCCCCGGACTAGCGGGAGGGCCCTACGAGCAGTACTTC. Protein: CAISPGLAGGPYEQYF.

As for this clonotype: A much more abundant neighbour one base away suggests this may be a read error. CDR3 DNA sequence: TGTGCCAGCAGCCTTAACCGGGACCTAGGCTATGGCTACACCTTC. Protein product: CASSLNRDLGYGYTF. The chain joins TRBV12-3 or TRBV12-4 to TRBJ1-2; tentative D call: TRBD1 (5 bases). Deletions cut 6 bases from V and 4 bases from J, with 18 bases between. The CDR3 has 15 residues.

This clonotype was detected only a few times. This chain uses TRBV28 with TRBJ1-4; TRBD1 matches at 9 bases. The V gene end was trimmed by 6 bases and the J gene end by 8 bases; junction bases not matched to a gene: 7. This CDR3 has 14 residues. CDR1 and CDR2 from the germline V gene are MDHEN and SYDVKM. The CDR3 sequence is CASRAPGQGEKLFF. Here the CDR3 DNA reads TGTGCCAGCAGGGCCCCGGGACAGGGCGAAAAACTGTTTTTT.

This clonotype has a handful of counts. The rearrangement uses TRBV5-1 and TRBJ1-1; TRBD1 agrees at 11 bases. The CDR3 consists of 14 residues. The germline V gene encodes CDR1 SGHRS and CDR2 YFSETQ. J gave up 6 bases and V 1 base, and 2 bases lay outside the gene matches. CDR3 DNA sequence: TGCGCCAGCAGCTTGCCGGGACAGGGGGCTGAAGCTTTCTTT. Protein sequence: CASSLPGQGAEAFF.

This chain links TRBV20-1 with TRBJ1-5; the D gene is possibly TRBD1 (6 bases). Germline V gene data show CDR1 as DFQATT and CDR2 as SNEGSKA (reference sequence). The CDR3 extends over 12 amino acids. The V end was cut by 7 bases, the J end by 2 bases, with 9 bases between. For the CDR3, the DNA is TGCAGTGAGGGGGGGGGCAATCAGCCCCAGCATTTT. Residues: CSEGGGNQPQHF.

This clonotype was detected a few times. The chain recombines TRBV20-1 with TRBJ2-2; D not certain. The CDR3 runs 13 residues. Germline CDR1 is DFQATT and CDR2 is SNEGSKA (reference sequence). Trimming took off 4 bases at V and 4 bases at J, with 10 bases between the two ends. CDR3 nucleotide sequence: TGCAGTGCTACGCCCTTTGGCACCGGGGAGCTGTTTTTT. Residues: CSATPFGTGELFF.

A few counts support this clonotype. Here the CDR3 reads CASSLQGVGNNEQFF. CDR3 sequence (DNA): TGTGCCAGCAGCTTACAGGGAGTGGGCAACAATGAGCAGTTCTTC. The chain has TRBV11-1 and TRBJ2-1, with D perhaps assigned TRBD1 or TRBD2 (5 bases each). The CDR3 sequence is 15 residues long. CDR1 and CDR2 from the germline V gene are SGHAT and FQDESV (reference sequence). The germline V and J ends were trimmed by 2 bases and 5 bases, with 13 bases remaining between them.

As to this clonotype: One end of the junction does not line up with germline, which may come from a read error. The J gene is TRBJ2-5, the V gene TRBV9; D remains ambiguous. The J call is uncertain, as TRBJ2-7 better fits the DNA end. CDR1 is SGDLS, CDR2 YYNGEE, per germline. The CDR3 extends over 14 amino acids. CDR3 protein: CASSVAPGRDEQYF. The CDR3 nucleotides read TGCGCCAGCAGCGTAGCACCCGGACGAGACGAGCAGTACTTC.

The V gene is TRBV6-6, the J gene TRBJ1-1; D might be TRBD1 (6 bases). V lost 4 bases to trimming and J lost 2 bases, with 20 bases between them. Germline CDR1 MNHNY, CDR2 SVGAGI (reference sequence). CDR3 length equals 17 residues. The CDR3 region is CASSSTWEGGDNTEAFF. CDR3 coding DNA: TGTGCCAGCAGTTCCACCTGGGAAGGGGGGGATAACACTGAAGCTTTCTTT.